This T cell receptor beta chain is from a study of T cell responses to AZD1222 COVID-19 vaccine. With regard to this clone: Its antigen is as yet unknown.

Clones were read by immunoSEQ multiplex PCR, and TCRdb kept only the in-frame ones, dropping some. The table includes some 120,000 clones, about 79% detected once. Study observations and caveats: The breadth and depth of Spike-specific TCRs increased once two AZD1222 doses had been given.

Trimming removed 6 bases from V and 0 bases from J, with 12 bases in between. Germline V lookup: CDR1 SGHVS, CDR2 FQNEAQ. The CDR3 contains 16 residues. The chain carries TRBV7-8 and TRBJ2-6; D perhaps matches TRBD1 (5 bases). The TCR comes from an adult who received the AZD1222 COVID-19 vaccine. Material: peripheral blood, obtained 28 days after the second AZD1222 dose. This chain's CDR3 is CASRQDGYSGANVLTF. The CDR3 DNA reads TGTGCCAGCAGACAGGACGGGTACTCTGGGGCCAACGTCCTGACTTTC. The full variable domain, completed using reference TRBV7-8 and TRBJ2-6, is GAGVSQSPRYKVAKRGQDVALRCDPISGHVSLFWYQQALGQGPEFLTYFQNEAQLDKSGLPSDRFFAERPEGSVSTLKIQRTQQEDSAVYLCASRQDGYSGANVLTFGAGSRLTVL.